The 10 T cell receptor beta chains listed next were all sequenced from one sample in a study of blood T cell repertoires in COVID-19. The data were produced by immunoSEQ multiplex PCR, yet TCRdb's version contains in-frame clones alone and is incomplete. The sample contains about 210,000 clones, roughly four fifths of which appear only once. The sample comprised peripheral blood. These receptors were taken from a woman aged 40 to 50 with acute or convalescent COVID-19.

The chain has TRBV4-2 and TRBJ2-2, with 9 bases that match TRBD1. The length of the CDR3 is 17 residues. From germline, CDR1 is LGHNA and CDR2 YNFKEQ. The V gene end was trimmed by 3 bases and the J gene end by 4 bases; junction bases not matched to a gene: 9. The CDR3 bases are TGTGCCAGCAGCCAGGGCCCACAGGGGGCGGCCACCGGGGAGCTGTTTTTT. Protein sequence: CASSQGPQGAATGELFF.

The rearrangement uses TRBV2 and TRBJ2-7; TRBD2 agrees at 12 bases. V was pared by 4 bases and J by 2 bases, with 3 bases of the junction left unmatched. CDR1 and CDR2 (germline): SNHLY, FYNNEI. The length of the CDR3 is 15 residues. The CDR3 region is CASSGPSGGAYEQYF. CDR3 in DNA: TGTGCCAGCAGTGGACCTAGCGGGGGGGCCTACGAGCAGTACTTC.

The rearrangement uses TRBV7-2 and TRBJ2-2, with a weak D call TRBD2 (7 bases). The CDR3 loop spans 16 amino acids. V gave up 2 bases and J gave up 2 bases, with 12 bases separating them. CDR1 is SGHTA, CDR2 FQGNSA, per germline. The CDR3 DNA reads as TGTGCCAGCAGCTTAAGTGGGGGGGCCAACACCGGGGAGCTGTTTTTT. This sequence encodes CASSLSGGANTGELFF.

This chain uses TRBV6-5 with TRBJ2-5; tentative D call: TRBD1 (8 bases). The CDR3 sequence is 14 residues long. Germline values: CDR1 MNHEY, CDR2 SVGAGI. Trimming removed 5 bases at V and 4 bases at J, with 14 bases between. The CDR3, as DNA: TGTGCCAGCAGTAGGACAGGGAGGGGAGAGACCCAGTACTTC. It codes for CASSRTGRGETQYF.

The chain links TRBV13 to TRBJ1-1; 9 bases line up with TRBD1. With V trimmed by 5 bases and J by 1 base, 8 bases remained unmatched. The CDR3 consists of 16 residues. CDR1 PRHDT and CDR2 FYEKMQ come from the germline V gene (reference sequence). This chain's CDR3 is CASSTRTGVWNTEAFF. Written as DNA, the CDR3 is TGTGCCAGCAGCACAAGGACAGGGGTTTGGAACACTGAAGCTTTCTTT.

This clone has only a few counts. The chain recombines TRBV28 with TRBJ1-1; TRBD1 agrees at 9 bases. Losses at the gene ends were 6 bases for V and 5 bases for J; bases not matched to a gene: 7. This CDR3 comprises 14 residues. CDR1 and CDR2 from the germline V gene are MDHEN and SYDVKM. The CDR3 bases are TGTGCCAGCAGCTTACAGGGGGCGGGAACTGAAGCTTTCTTT. This codes for CASSLQGAGTEAFF.

In its sample, this clone was seen a few times. The V and J genes are TRBV11-3 and TRBJ2-1; 10 bases are shared with TRBD2. V was pared by 5 bases and J by 6 bases, with 10 bases of the junction left unmatched. The germline V gene has CDR1 SGHNT and CDR2 YENEEA. The CDR3 contains 16 residues. CDR3 amino acids: CASSGRESSGSNEQFF. In DNA, the CDR3 is TGTGCCAGCAGCGGAAGAGAGTCTAGCGGGAGCAATGAGCAGTTCTTC.

J is TRBJ2-5 and V is TRBV14; perhaps TRBD2 as D (7 bases). The CDR3 totals 19 residues. Germline CDR1 and CDR2: SGHDN and FVKESK. V was shortened by 1 base and J by 5 bases, with 26 bases between the two germline ends. As DNA, the CDR3 is TGTGCCAGCAGCCAAGGTGAATGGCTTCGCGGGAGCGGACAGGAGACCCAGTACTTC. This encodes CASSQGEWLRGSGQETQYF.

The chain is built from TRBV27 and TRBJ2-2; TRBD1 aligns across 9 bases. The germline CDR1 and CDR2 sequences are MNHEY and SMNVEV (reference sequence). The CDR3 loop spans 15 amino acids. The V gene end was trimmed by 6 bases and the J gene end by 4 bases; junction bases not matched to a gene: 6. Here the CDR3 DNA reads TGTGCCAGCAGCCGAATGGGACAGGGCACCGGGGAGCTGTTTTTT. This gives the protein CASSRMGQGTGELFF.

This clone was found a few times. This chain uses TRBV6-2 or TRBV6-3 with TRBJ2-1; perhaps TRBD2 as D (5 bases). Germline V CDR1 and CDR2: MNHEY, SVGEGT. The length of the CDR3 is 15 residues. Trimming cost V 2 bases and J 7 bases, with 15 bases left between them. CDR3 in DNA: TGTGCCAGCAGTTACCGCGAGGTAGCGATGAATGAGCAGTTCTTC. Amino acid sequence: CASSYREVAMNEQFF.